The rows below give T cell receptor beta chains drawn from one sample of a study of blood T cell repertoires in COVID-19. Profiled with immunoSEQ multiplex PCR; TCRdb holds only in-frame clones, not every one. The sample lists over 200,000 clones; about 83% were seen once. Sequenced sample: peripheral blood. These receptors were taken from a woman aged 45-65 years with active or convalescent COVID-19. Both conserved end residues are part of each CDR3. A D gene is named only where the DNA matches it firmly. Only part of the rows carry a size: once, few, many, or a class if the clone is expanded.

>-|TRBV19|TRBJ2-1|once
TGTGCCAGTAGTTCATTCGTTGGCAGGTCAGAAGGTGAGCAGTTCTTC
CASSSFVGRSEGEQFF
>TRBD1|TRBV19|TRBJ2-7|-
TGTGCCAGTAGTGCGGACAGGCGAGCCTACGAGCAGTACTTC
CASSADRRAYEQYF
>TRBD1|TRBV10-3|TRBJ2-1|-
TGTGCCATCCAACAGGGGCGGGACAATGAGCAGTTCTTC
CAIQQGRDNEQFF
>-|TRBV7-3|TRBJ2-1|few
TGTGCCAGCAGCTTCTCGACAGGTGAGCAGTTCTTC
CASSFSTGEQFF
>TRBD1|TRBV4-1|TRBJ1-5|-
TGCGCCAGCAGCCAAGAGATAGACAGGGACGGTCAGCCCCAGCATTTT
CASSQEIDRDGQPQHF
>-|TRBV2|TRBJ1-5|-
TGTGCCAGCAGGGGGGGTAAGGGGTCTCAGCCCCAGCATTTT
CASRGGKGSQPQHF
>TRBD1|TRBV28|TRBJ1-2|-
TGTGCCAGCAACCACCAGACAGGGGGCAAGATTGGCTACACCTTC
CASNHQTGGKIGYTF
>TRBD2|TRBV29-1|TRBJ2-1|-
TGCAGCGTGCAGGCCCTAGCGGGAGAGGATGAGCAGTTCTTC
CSVQALAGEDEQFF
>-|TRBV27|TRBJ1-5|-
TGTGATGTCAGGGGTGGCAATCAGCCCCAGCATTTT
CDVRGGNQPQHF
>-|TRBV6-5|TRBJ2-2|-
TGTGCCACTCGGAGTACCGGGGAGCTGTTTTTT
CATRSTGELFF
>TRBD1|TRBV10-3|TRBJ2-5|-
TGTGCCATCAGTGAGTCCAGGGCGGCAGGGGGTCGGCAAGAGACCCAGTACTTC
CAISESRAAGGRQETQYF
>-|TRBV5-1|TRBJ2-1|once
TGCGCCAGCAGCCCGCGAACCTTGGAGGGGCTTTACAATGAGCAGTTCTTC
CASSPRTLEGLYNEQFF
>-|TRBV10-3|TRBJ2-1|-
TGTGCCATCAGTGAGGTCAGGGGCCCGTACAATGAGCAGTTCTTC
CAISEVRGPYNEQFF
>-|TRBV5-1|TRBJ1-4|-
TGCGCCAGCAGCACGGAGGGGTTAGCAAATGAAAAACTGTTTTTT
CASSTEGLANEKLFF
>TRBD1|TRBV11-1|TRBJ2-7|-
TGTGCCAGCAGCTTAAGGACAGGGGGGAGCCACGAGCAGTACTTC
CASSLRTGGSHEQYF
>TRBD1|TRBV7-6|TRBJ1-6|-
TGTGCCAGCAGCCCAGGACAGGGAGGGTACTCACCCCTCCACTTT
CASSPGQGGYSPLHF
>TRBD1|TRBV5-6|TRBJ1-1|-
TGTGCCAGCACCTTTCGAGGACAGGGGTCCACTGAAGCTTTCTTT
CASTFRGQGSTEAFF
>-|TRBV11-2|TRBJ1-6|-
TGTGCCAGCAGCTTAGAGAAGCCTTCACCCCTCCACTTT
CASSLEKPSPLHF
>-|TRBV15|TRBJ2-5|-
TGTGCCACCAGCAGAGCCCCCGACCCCATGAGGGAGACCCAGTACTTC
CATSRAPDPMRETQYF
>TRBD1|TRBV14|TRBJ1-2|-
TGTGCCAGCAGCGCGAGGCAGGGGGCTTTTGGCTACACCTTC
CASSARQGAFGYTF
>-|TRBV2|TRBJ2-5|-
TGTGCCAGCTCGGGACAAGAGACCCAGTACTTC
CASSGQETQYF
>TRBD1|TRBV3-1/TRBV3-2|TRBJ2-5|-
TGTGCCAGCAGCCCTATGGACAGGGAGGAGGAGACCCAGTACTTC
CASSPMDREEETQYF
>-|TRBV30|TRBJ1-2|-
TGTGCCTGGAGTGTAGGGGGGGATGACTATGGCTACACCTTC
CAWSVGGDDYGYTF
>-|TRBV27|TRBJ1-2|-
TGTGCCAGCAGTTCGCAAACAGGGCTCGATGGCTACACCTTC
CASSSQTGLDGYTF